This record covers a single TCR beta chain. Its antigen specificity is not known. No base-level quality is on record; no much larger clone is a single base apart. The library was built by means of the immunoSEQ multiplex PCR assay. Rearranged TCR beta chain sequences were amplified with the hsTCRB Kit following the manufacturer's protocol. TCRB libraries were sequenced on an Illumina MiSeq. In the source study's methods: Demultiplexing, trimming and gene mapping were performed with the kit vendor's proprietary platform. TCRdb took over this immuneACCESS table, retaining in-frame rearrangements with V and J assigned. Such tables are incomplete; in checked studies, under half of the missing clones stem from an unresolved V gene, and the remainder is unexplained. V and J calls plus clone size are reproduced from that table; the DNA served to infer D and trimming. The sample has roughly 26,000 clones on record, less than 85% of them singletons. The top ten constitute 30% to 35% of the sample.

This sample stems from a study of a mutant IDH1 vaccine in newly diagnosed glioma (dated by TCRdb to the early 2020s). Notes on the research overall: In the chemotherapy-containing groups, vaccination started alongside temozolomide cycles, whereas in patients who had radiotherapy alone it started 4-6 weeks after radiotherapy. Peripheral blood was collected at six visits: V03 (baseline), V05, V07, V10, V12 and V13. Longitudinal TCRB deep sequencing was performed for fewer than 30 treated patients wherever samples were available for exploratory analyses. Before enrollment, most patients had been given radiochemotherapy with temozolomide as standard therapy, while the rest had received either radiotherapy alone or temozolomide alone. Of the 30 to 35 patients who were treated, 62.5% were male and 37.5% were female, and the mean age was around 40 years. Visit V12 was the week-35 safety follow-up and visit V13 was the week-47 end of study.

The paper's findings and limits, for the study overall: The authors noted that analyses of patient blood samples could not be reproduced because of sample limitations. PBMC samples for TCRB deep sequencing were selected based on availability. Across multiple MHC alleles, vaccine-induced immune responses were seen in roughly 93% of patients. No apparent relationship was observed between pseudoprogression and alterations in the top peripheral T cell clonotypes detected by TCRB sequencing.

This sample's time point label indicates: week 35, safety follow-up. Each vaccine dose was 300 ug of a 20-mer mutant IDH1 peptide in Montanide, given subcutaneously with topical imiquimod. Across visits V03 through V10, patients got a total of eight vaccinations, given in weeks 1, 3, 5, 7, 11, 15, 19 and 23. The donors had newly diagnosed IDH1-mutant astrocytomas of WHO grade 3 or 4 that showed loss of nuclear ATRX. The samples were drawn from NOA16, a multicentre, single-arm, open-label phase I trial in Germany that tested a mutant IDH1 peptide vaccine in humans for the first time. Genomic DNA for TCRB sequencing was isolated from EDTA blood with the DNeasy Blood and Tissue Kit. The sequencing here drew on PBMCs, taken from a glioma patient whose treatment included an IDH1 peptide vaccine. This TCR was recovered from a man between 25 and 39 years old with glioma.

CDR3 reads: CASSNLPGQGALAQFF. The DNA sequence is TGTGCCAGCAGCAACCTCCCGGGACAGGGGGCTTTGGCGCAGTTCTTC. Rearrangement joined TRBV5-6 to TRBJ2-1; TRBD1 fits 12 bases in the junction. CDR3 length: 16 amino acids, cysteine to phenylalanine. The sequence is cut down to CDR3 DNA, 48 bases in frame from base 1. Trimmed from V: 4 bases; trimmed from J: 12 bases; junction bases lacking a gene match: 14. Per the germline V gene, SGHDT is the CDR1 and YYEEEE is the CDR2.